These 11 T cell receptor beta chains share one sample of origin, sequenced in a study of patients and donors after allogeneic stem cell transplantation. A single record per CDR3 protein comes from TCRdb applying MiXCR to the RT-PCR reads. The repertoire holds approximately 250,000 distinct CDR3 sequences, around 14% seen once, with under 14% in the top ten. Source material: blood, either unsorted or a sorted T cell fraction (not recorded which). Receptor source: a human donor who was either an allogeneic HSCT recipient or a stem cell or donor lymphocyte infusion donor (not recorded which). It is not recorded whose cells these are; they may come from a transplant donor.

In this sample, this clonotype turned up a few times. V is TRBV20-1 and J is TRBJ2-1; D call uncertain. V shed 3 bases and J shed 12 bases, with 15 bases lying between them. From germline, CDR1 is DFQATT and CDR2 SNEGSKA (reference sequence). The length of the CDR3 is 12 residues. CDR3 loop: CSARRAQTAQFF. The CDR3, as DNA: TGCAGTGCTAGGCGCGCTCAAACTGCGCAGTTCTTC.

V gene TRBV5-4 combines with J gene TRBJ2-5; 12 bases are a match to TRBD1. Losses at the gene ends were 4 bases for V and 4 bases for J; bases not matched to a gene: 5. From germline, CDR1 is SGHNT and CDR2 YYREEE (reference sequence). This CDR3 spans 15 amino acids. The CDR3 sequence is CASSPGGQGAETQYF. The CDR3 DNA reads TGTGCCAGCAGCCCGGGGGGACAGGGGGCAGAGACCCAGTACTTC.

This chain uses TRBV20-1 with TRBJ2-1; TRBD2 matches 11 bases. The germline gives CDR1 DFQATT, CDR2 SNEGSKA (reference sequence). This CDR3 spans 14 amino acids. With V trimmed by 6 bases and J by 5 bases, 6 bases remained unmatched. The CDR3 region has the DNA TGCAGTGCCGATCCGGGACTAGCGGACAATGAGCAGTTCTTC. Its translation is CSADPGLADNEQFF.

This clonotype was counted at least ten times. The V gene is TRBV7-9, the J gene TRBJ1-1; a possible D gene is TRBD1 (5 bases). CDR1 is SEHNR, CDR2 FQNEAQ, per germline (reference sequence). V lost 10 bases, J lost 5 bases, and 17 bases lay in between. The CDR3 runs 13 residues. CDR3 nucleotide sequence: TGTGCCATCGACCGGGACCTACATACTGAAGCTTTCTTT. This gives the protein CAIDRDLHTEAFF.

The genes are TRBV7-9 and TRBJ2-5, with TRBD1 matching over 8 bases. CDR1 SEHNR and CDR2 FQNEAQ come from the germline V gene (reference sequence). Trimming cost V 3 bases and J 2 bases; bases outside gene matches: 5. There are 15 residues in the CDR3. Written as DNA, the CDR3 is TGTGCCAGCAGCTTGGGACAGGAGAAACAAGAGACCCAGTACTTC. Protein product: CASSLGQEKQETQYF.

The chain links TRBV15 to TRBJ2-3, with D unclear. Looked up from germline, CDR1 is LNHNV and CDR2 is YYDKDF (reference sequence). Trimming took 0 bases from V and 1 from J, leaving 8 bases between them. The CDR3 is 15 amino acids. The CDR3 DNA reads TGTGCCACCAGCAGAGACCTCGGAGGCACAGATACGCAGTATTTT. Its translation: CATSRDLGGTDTQYF.

The V gene is TRBV20-1, the J gene TRBJ2-5; 11 bases line up with TRBD2. The CDR3 length is 15 residues. V was pared by 2 bases and J by 1 base, with 3 bases of the junction left unmatched. The germline V gene encodes CDR1 DFQATT and CDR2 SNEGSKA (reference sequence). CDR3 bases: TGCAGTGCTAGACTAGCGGGGGGCCTCCAAGAGACCCAGTACTTC. Its translation: CSARLAGGLQETQYF.

CDR3 loop: CASRGFGRQGEQYF. The CDR3, as DNA: TGTGCCAGCAGGGGATTTGGGCGTCAAGGCGAGCAGTACTTC. This chain links TRBV6-2 or TRBV6-3 with TRBJ2-7; D not resolved. Germline values: CDR1 MNHEY, CDR2 SVGEGT. The CDR3 runs 14 residues. V lost 6 bases, J lost 6 bases, and 18 bases lay in between.

In its sample, this clonotype was seen a few times. The chain is built from TRBV9 and TRBJ2-2; D is undetermined. The germline V gene has CDR1 SGDLS and CDR2 YYNGEE. The CDR3 runs to 16 residues. V gave up 1 base and J gave up 1 base, with 11 bases separating them. The CDR3 DNA sequence: TGTGCCAGCAGCGTAAGGTCGGGTGGGAACACCGGGGAGCTGTTTTTT. It translates to CASSVRSGGNTGELFF. Filled out from reference TRBV9 and TRBJ2-2, the complete variable domain reads DSGVTQTPKHLITATGQRVTLRCSPRSGDLSVYWYQQSLDQGLQFLIQYYNGEERAKGNILERFSAQQFPDLHSELNLSSLELGDSALYFCASSVRSGGNTGELFFGEGSRLTVL.

The rearrangement links TRBV2 to TRBJ2-1, with D perhaps TRBD2 (7 bases). V gave up 8 bases and J gave up 10 bases, with 21 bases separating them. Germline CDR1 reads SNHLY; CDR2 reads FYNNEI. The CDR3 is 14 residues long. CDR3 coding DNA: TGTGCCAGCGGGGGGGGGCCGGGGGGCAGGGAGCAGTTCTTC. The encoded protein is CASGGGPGGREQFF.

This sequence joins TRBV29-1 and TRBJ2-1, with 13 bases that match TRBD2. The CDR3 extends over 15 amino acids. Germline CDR1 is SQVTM and CDR2 is ANQGSEA. V was clipped by 0 bases and J by 8 bases; unmatched bases: 4. The CDR3 DNA sequence: TGCAGCGTTGAAGAAACTAGCGGGAGGGGAGATGAGCAGTTCTTC. This translates into CSVEETSGRGDEQFF.